The entry that follows covers one TCR beta chain sequence. Of the isolated RNA, all was reverse transcribed, and so the sequenced material was expressed TCRB transcripts. Method: immunoSEQ multiplex PCR; TCRdb's copy keeps in-frame clones and lacks some. The sample includes more than 350,000 clones, about an eighth of them seen just once. The record originates from a study of beta chain features in type 1 diabetes. Germline CDR1 SGDLS, CDR2 YYNGEE. Trimming cost V 4 bases and J 1 base, with 11 bases left between them. The CDR3 length is 14 residues. This TCR came from a woman aged 18-29 years in good health. V gene TRBV9 combines with J gene TRBJ1-1, with D tentatively TRBD1 (5 bases). The specimen sequenced was naive CD4+ T cells from blood. CDR3 residues: CASSLQGWNTEAFF. The CDR3 coding sequence is TGTGCCAGCAGCTTGCAGGGTTGGAACACTGAAGCTTTCTTT.